These 21 T cell receptor beta chains came from one sample sequenced in a study of cytomegalovirus exposure and HLA in healthy donors. Both 60 Vbeta primers and 13 Jbeta primers went into the PCR. Profiling relied on immunoSEQ multiplex PCR, and the TCRdb table lists in-frame clones only, not all of them. The profile covers 95,000 or so clones, with around 81% appearing a single time and about 3.9% taken by the ten largest. The specimen sequenced was PBMCs. All receptors derive from a woman in her 70s in good health and CMV-seropositive.

The CDR3 coding sequence is TGTGCCAGCAGCCCGACGGGGGGTCCCTGGGCCACCGGGGAGCTGTTTTTT. Protein sequence: CASSPTGGPWATGELFF. The chain recombines TRBV9 with TRBJ2-2, with 7 bases identical to TRBD2. This CDR3 comprises 17 residues. Germline lookup yields CDR1 SGDLS and CDR2 YYNGEE. Unmatched junction bases numbered 13, after V lost 4 bases and J lost 4 bases.

The chain is built from TRBV23-1 and TRBJ2-1; 8 bases are a match to TRBD1. Being an ORF, TRBV23-1 has a function that is uncertain. V lost 7 bases to trimming and J lost 14 bases; unmatched junction nucleotides: 19. The CDR3 runs 15 residues. The CDR3 region is CASILRDRPIQGKFF. For the CDR3, the DNA is TGCGCCAGCATTCTCCGGGACAGGCCAATCCAAGGTAAGTTCTTC.

The chain combines TRBV15 with TRBJ2-1, with 9 positions matching TRBD2. The V and J ends lost 0 bases and 10 bases, in that order; junction bases with no gene match: 19. The germline gives CDR1 LNHNV, CDR2 YYDKDF (reference sequence). The CDR3 loop spans 19 amino acids. CDR3 DNA: TGTGCCACCAGCAGAGACGGCGGGAGGGCCTCAAGGATGGAACAGGAGCAGTTCTTC. This translates into CATSRDGGRASRMEQEQFF.

The genes are TRBV10-3 and TRBJ2-5; TRBD1 might be the D (5 bases). Germline V gene data show CDR1 as ENHRY and CDR2 as SYGVKD. V gave up 0 bases and J gave up 0 bases, with 14 bases separating them. The CDR3 sequence is 17 residues long. CDR3 sequence reads: CAISESGVGPHQETQYF. The CDR3 bases are TGTGCCATCAGTGAGTCAGGGGTGGGCCCCCACCAAGAGACCCAGTACTTC.

The J gene is TRBJ2-7, the V gene TRBV6-6; the D gene is possibly TRBD1 (6 bases). Looked up from germline, CDR1 is MNHNY and CDR2 is SVGAGI (reference sequence). V lost 0 bases and J lost 2, with 11 bases in between. The length of the CDR3 is 15 residues. The CDR3 spells CASSYSDQGPYEQYF. CDR3 nucleotides: TGTGCCAGCAGTTACTCGGACCAGGGGCCCTACGAGCAGTACTTC.

This chain uses TRBV19 with TRBJ2-1, with 11 bases fitting TRBD1. CDR3 length: 14 residues. V was clipped by 8 bases and J by 8 bases; unmatched bases: 8. In germline, CDR1 is LNHDA, CDR2 SQIVND (reference sequence). The CDR3, as DNA: TGTGCCAGTCAGGACAGGGGGCGCGGGGATGAGCAGTTCTTC. It encodes CASQDRGRGDEQFF.

This clone was seen once. The chain uses TRBV6-1 and TRBJ2-1; 8 bases match TRBD2. Germline trimming cut 2 bases from V and 0 bases from J; bases unmatched to any gene: 6. From germline, CDR1 is MNHNS and CDR2 SASEGT. The CDR3 consists of 17 residues. CDR3 protein: CASSEQTSGSSYNEQFF. DNA for the CDR3: TGTGCCAGCAGTGAACAGACCAGCGGGAGCTCCTACAATGAGCAGTTCTTC.

CDR3 amino acids: CASSQERTDSNQPQHF. The CDR3 bases are TGTGCCAGCAGCCAAGAGAGGACAGATAGCAATCAGCCCCAGCATTTT. The chain uses TRBV4-2 and TRBJ1-5; a weak D match, TRBD1 (6 bases). V was cut by 0 bases and J by 0 bases, with 9 bases left in between. The germline gives CDR1 LGHNA, CDR2 YNFKEQ. The CDR3 covers 16 residues.

This chain joins TRBV19 and TRBJ2-3, with 10 bases that match TRBD2. The CDR3 sequence is 17 residues long. After removal of 6 bases from V and 1 base from J, the junction contained 10 bases not matched to a gene. Germline CDR1 LNHDA, CDR2 SQIVND (reference sequence). For the CDR3, the DNA is TGTGCCAGTAGCGGGACTAGCGTCTCCTGGGGCACAGATACGCAGTATTTT. It translates to CASSGTSVSWGTDTQYF.

This chain connects TRBV2 to TRBJ1-2, with 10 bases fitting TRBD1. Germline CDR1 reads SNHLY; CDR2 reads FYNNEI. The V gene end was trimmed by 5 bases and the J gene end by 8 bases; junction bases not matched to a gene: 8. This CDR3 has 14 amino acids. CDR3: CASSLGQGMGGYTF. CDR3 nucleotide sequence: TGTGCCAGCAGTCTGGGACAGGGGATGGGGGGCTACACCTTC.

This rearrangement joins TRBV7-2 to TRBJ2-1; 8 nucleotides agree with TRBD2. CDR3 length: 18 residues. Germline V gives CDR1 SGHTA, CDR2 FQGNSA. V lost 2 bases, J lost 7 bases, and 16 bases stayed unmatched. The CDR3 nucleotides read TGTGCCAGCAGCTTAATGCCCCTAGTGAGCGGGAGTGCGAATGAGCAGTTCTTC. Protein product: CASSLMPLVSGSANEQFF.

The rearrangement uses TRBV4-3 and TRBJ1-2; the D gene is possibly TRBD1 (5 bases). Germline CDR1 is LGHNA and CDR2 is YSLEER. The V and J ends lost 3 bases and 8 bases respectively, with 19 bases between them. The CDR3 has 15 residues. The CDR3 region is CASSQSGTRGRGYTF. CDR3 DNA: TGCGCCAGCAGCCAGTCCGGGACTAGGGGAAGGGGCTACACCTTC.

The genes are TRBV5-5 and TRBJ2-5; no definite D call. V lost 0 bases, J lost 5 bases, and 8 bases lay in between. The length of the CDR3 is 13 residues. Germline values: CDR1 SGHKS, CDR2 YYEKEE (reference sequence). CDR3 loop: CASSLAGWETQYF. DNA of the CDR3: TGTGCCAGCAGCTTGGCGGGTTGGGAGACCCAGTACTTC.

The J gene is TRBJ2-3, the V gene TRBV29-1; TRBD1 might be the D (5 bases). CDR3 length: 13 amino acids. V was pared by 5 bases and J by 3 bases, with 12 bases between. Germline V gives CDR1 SQVTM, CDR2 ANQGSEA. Written as DNA, the CDR3 is TGCAGCGTTCGTTCAGGGTCGACAGATACGCAGTATTTT. The encoded protein is CSVRSGSTDTQYF.

V gene TRBV4-3 combines with J gene TRBJ1-1, with D tentatively TRBD1 (6 bases). V was pared by 1 base and J by 1 base, with 13 bases between. The CDR3 is 16 amino acids. Germline CDR1 and CDR2: LGHNA and YSLEER. CDR3 sequence: CASSQAGGLSNTEAFF. The CDR3 DNA sequence: TGCGCCAGCAGCCAAGCGGGGGGCCTTTCGAACACTGAAGCTTTCTTT.

The rearrangement joins TRBV2 to TRBJ2-5, with a weak D call TRBD2 (5 bases). Deletions cut 6 bases from V and 3 bases from J, with 11 bases between. CDR3 length equals 13 residues. Germline CDR1 SNHLY, CDR2 FYNNEI. CDR3 residues: CASRVTREETQYF. The CDR3 coding sequence is TGTGCCAGCAGGGTTACTAGGGAAGAGACCCAGTACTTC.

This clone was detected a few times. The chain is built from TRBV7-2 and TRBJ1-1; the match to TRBD1 covers 10 bases. CDR3 size: 16 residues. J lost 5 bases, V lost 5 bases, and 11 bases had no gene match. CDR1 SGHTA and CDR2 FQGNSA come from the germline V gene. The CDR3 DNA follows: TGTGCCAGCAGCCTTAGACAGGGGGCGGGGAAAACTGAAGCTTTCTTT. Amino acids: CASSLRQGAGKTEAFF.

This chain links TRBV6-5 with TRBJ2-1, with 11 nucleotides matching TRBD2. Germline lookup yields CDR1 MNHEY and CDR2 SVGAGI. CDR3 length: 14 amino acids. The V and J ends lost 6 bases and 8 bases, in that order; junction bases with no gene match: 6. CDR3 nucleotide sequence: TGTGCCAGCAGCTTAGCGGGAGGGCTCCATGAGCAGTTCTTC. It encodes CASSLAGGLHEQFF.

The genes are TRBV19 and TRBJ2-3; 8 bases are a match to TRBD2. Trimming at V came to 10 bases and at J to 5 bases, leaving 8 bases not matched to a gene. The germline CDR1 and CDR2 sequences are LNHDA and SQIVND (reference sequence). CDR3 size: 13 residues. In DNA form, the CDR3 reads TGTGCCACCTCGGGGGGGCGCAGAGATACGCAGTATTTT. Translating it yields CATSGGRRDTQYF. The whole variable domain, filled in from reference TRBV19 and TRBJ2-3, reads DGGITQSPKYLFRKEGQNVTLSCEQNLNHDAMYWYRQDPGQGLRLIYYSQIVNDFQKGDIAEGYSVSREKKESFPLTVTSAQKNPTAFYLCATSGGRRDTQYFGPGTRLTVL.

This clone occurred once. The chain joins TRBV4-1 to TRBJ2-3; 8 bases are a match to TRBD1. V gave up 2 bases and J gave up 3 bases; unmatched junction bases: 16. CDR3 size: 19 residues. Germline values: CDR1 MGHRA, CDR2 YSYEKL. This chain's CDR3 is CASSQSRPRGRTATDTQYF. CDR3 nucleotides: TGCGCCAGCAGCCAAAGTCGACCCAGGGGGCGGACAGCAACAGATACGCAGTATTTT.

The J gene is TRBJ2-7, the V gene TRBV7-2; 12 positions agree with TRBD2. Germline lookup yields CDR1 SGHTA and CDR2 FQGNSA. V was pared by 5 bases and J by 0 bases, with 2 bases of the junction left unmatched. The CDR3 runs to 15 residues. The CDR3 region is CASSQTSGSSYEQYF. The DNA of the CDR3 is TGTGCCAGCAGCCAGACTAGCGGGAGCTCCTACGAGCAGTACTTC.